Here is one T cell receptor beta chain with its context. The data belong to a study of T cell responses to AZD1222 COVID-19 vaccine. Germline V gene lookup returns CDR1 SGHDT and CDR2 YYEEEE. V was trimmed by 7 bases and J by 0 bases, leaving 18 bases between them. The CDR3 is made up of 16 amino acids. Measured with immunoSEQ multiplex PCR; TCRdb has only the in-frame clones, and not every one. The top ten clones hold around 3.4% of a sample with roughly 150,000 clones, approximately 89% of them seen once. The sequenced sample was peripheral blood, obtained on day 0 of MenACWY control vaccination. This clonotype was obtained from an adult in good health. V is TRBV5-6 and J is TRBJ2-3; the D gene is possibly TRBD2 (6 bases). CDR3 sequence (DNA): TGTGCCAGCTCAGATAAGGTGGGGACTAGCACAGATACGCAGTATTTT. Encoded protein: CASSDKVGTSTDTQYF.